This T cell receptor (beta chain) was retrieved from a study of blood T cells in healthy people across ages. Study-level points and caveats: It was not known whether donors were CMV positive (a possible confounder of expanded clonotype changes). Diversity of TCR beta correlated strongly with naive T cell percentage. Getting older went along with TCR beta diversity per million T cells dropping roughly linearly.

PCR was performed a second time for roughly 7 to 11 cycles using a sample-barcoded 5' primer and a J-beta primer mix. A template-switch adaptor containing 12 random nucleotides labeled each cDNA molecule. TCRdb redid the calling of the 5' RACE reads with MiXCR, one entry per CDR3 protein. The table records about 1.5 million distinct CDR3 sequences, approximately 39% of them present only once. This clonotype occurred a few times. Its antigen is unidentified. Its ends do not fully match the called genes, so a read error is possible. This clonotype was sampled from a woman younger than 30 in good health. Sample: blood.

DNA of the CDR3: TGTGCCAGCAGTTTAGGGGTGGACTACGAGCAGTACTTC. It is translated as CASSLGVDYEQYF. The genes are TRBV7-6 and TRBJ2-7, with TRBD1 as a possible D gene (5 bases). Germline loops: CDR1 SGHVS, CDR2 FNYEAQ. There are 13 residues in the CDR3.